This TCR beta chain was sequenced in a study of vaccination effects on CD4 cells after COVID-19. On the study more broadly: Each culture well received roughly 1.8 million PBMC. These cells were then cultured in IMDM with about 10 IU/ml IL-2 and 9.5 to 10 ug/ml peptides. General study findings and limits: Mainly new clones induced by vaccination were found among post-vaccine spike-reactive clones in convalescents. Marked contraction was observed in infection-induced and vaccine-induced clones late after vaccination. Missing from the study were early post-infection timepoints, and its convalescent patients were few.

CDR1 and CDR2 (germline): MDHEN, SYDVKM. This CDR3 is built from 12 residues. The V end lost 0 bases, the J end lost 9 bases, and 6 bases lay between the germline ends. Using immunoSEQ multiplex PCR, the repertoire was profiled, and TCRdb retains in-frame clones only, with some absent. In the table there are approximately 47,000 clones, about 78% of which are singletons. Upon completion of roughly ten days in culture, CD4+ T cells were isolated. On this clone itself: Antigen specificity is unknown.

The receptor was isolated from a human donor who had a prior SARS-CoV-2 infection. This sequence joins TRBV28 and TRBJ1-5, with D unclear. Sequencing used CD4+ T cells from PBMCs cultured without peptide, obtained before COVID-19 vaccination. CDR3 DNA: TGTGCCAGCAGTTTATGGCAACGGCCCCAGCATTTT. Translation: CASSLWQRPQHF.